This T cell receptor beta chain was retrieved from a study of T cells after posttransplantation cyclophosphamide. The related graft donor's blood sample was taken on the day of bone marrow donation. This clone was counted at least ten times. No antigen is known for it. This CDR3 is 12 amino acids long. V was shortened by 7 bases and J by 5 bases, with 11 bases between the two germline ends. Germline assignment: CDR1 MNHNY and CDR2 SVGAGI (reference sequence). The repertoire was sequenced with immunoSEQ multiplex PCR; TCRdb's copy has only in-frame clones and lacks some. The data show about 38,000 clones, with none appearing a single time. Study observations and caveats: Tissue-infiltrating T cells from skin or gut overlapped little with blood T cells. Later blood repertoires were often dominated by clones from the donor CD8+ memory compartment. Recipient CMV seropositivity and CMV reactivation strongly tracked TRB clonality.

This receptor was obtained from a man over 45 in good health, CMV-negative, and a related stem cell transplant donor. Sequencing was performed on PBMCs. V and J are TRBV6-6 and TRBJ2-5, with D hard to call. CDR3 bases: TGTGCCAGCAACCCCGACTGGGAGACCCAGTACTTC. Translated: CASNPDWETQYF.